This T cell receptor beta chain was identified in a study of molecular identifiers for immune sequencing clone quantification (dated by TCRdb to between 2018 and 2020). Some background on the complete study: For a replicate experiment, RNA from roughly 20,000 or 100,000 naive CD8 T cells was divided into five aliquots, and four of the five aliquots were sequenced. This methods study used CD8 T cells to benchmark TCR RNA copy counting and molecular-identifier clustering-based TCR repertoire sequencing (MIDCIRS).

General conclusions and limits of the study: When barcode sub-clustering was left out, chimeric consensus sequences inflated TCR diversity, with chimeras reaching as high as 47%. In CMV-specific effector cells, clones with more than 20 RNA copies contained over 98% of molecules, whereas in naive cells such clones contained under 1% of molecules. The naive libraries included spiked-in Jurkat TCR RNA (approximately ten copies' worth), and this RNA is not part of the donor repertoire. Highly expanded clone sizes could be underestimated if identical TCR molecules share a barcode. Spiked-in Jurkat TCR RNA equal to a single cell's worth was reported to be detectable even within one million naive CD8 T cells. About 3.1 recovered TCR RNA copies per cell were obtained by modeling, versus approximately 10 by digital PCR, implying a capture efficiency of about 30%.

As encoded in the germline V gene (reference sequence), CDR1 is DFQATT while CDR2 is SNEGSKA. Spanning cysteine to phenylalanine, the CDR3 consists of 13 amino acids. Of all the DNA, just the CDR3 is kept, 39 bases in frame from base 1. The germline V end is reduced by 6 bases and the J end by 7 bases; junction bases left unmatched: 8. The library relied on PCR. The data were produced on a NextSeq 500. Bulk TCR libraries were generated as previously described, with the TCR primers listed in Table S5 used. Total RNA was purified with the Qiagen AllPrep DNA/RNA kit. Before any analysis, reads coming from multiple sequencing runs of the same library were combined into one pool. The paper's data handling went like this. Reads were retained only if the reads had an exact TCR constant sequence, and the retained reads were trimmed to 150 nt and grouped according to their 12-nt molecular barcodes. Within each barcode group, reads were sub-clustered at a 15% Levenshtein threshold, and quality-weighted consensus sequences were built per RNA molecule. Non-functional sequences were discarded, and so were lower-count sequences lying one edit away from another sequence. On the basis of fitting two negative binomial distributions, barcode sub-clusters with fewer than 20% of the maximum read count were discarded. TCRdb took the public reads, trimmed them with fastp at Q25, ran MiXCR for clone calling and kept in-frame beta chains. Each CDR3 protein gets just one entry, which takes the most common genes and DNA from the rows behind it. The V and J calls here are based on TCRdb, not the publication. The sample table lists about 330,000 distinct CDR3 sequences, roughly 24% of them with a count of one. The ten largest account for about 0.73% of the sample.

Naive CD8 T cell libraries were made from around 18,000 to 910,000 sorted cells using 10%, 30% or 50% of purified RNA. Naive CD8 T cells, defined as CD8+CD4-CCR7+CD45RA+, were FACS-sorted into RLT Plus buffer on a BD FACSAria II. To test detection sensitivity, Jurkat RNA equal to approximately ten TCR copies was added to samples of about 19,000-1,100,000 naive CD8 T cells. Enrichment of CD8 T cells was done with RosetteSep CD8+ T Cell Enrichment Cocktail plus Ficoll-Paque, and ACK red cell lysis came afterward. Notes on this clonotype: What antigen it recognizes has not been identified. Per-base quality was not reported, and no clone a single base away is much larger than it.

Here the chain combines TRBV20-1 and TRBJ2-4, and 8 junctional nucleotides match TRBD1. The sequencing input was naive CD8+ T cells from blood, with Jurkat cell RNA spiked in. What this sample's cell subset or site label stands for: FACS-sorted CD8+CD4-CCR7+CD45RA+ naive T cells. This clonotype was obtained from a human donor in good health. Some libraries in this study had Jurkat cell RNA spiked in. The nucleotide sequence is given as TGCAGTGCCACGACAGGGGCTCGGAACATTCAGTACTTC. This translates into CSATTGARNIQYF.